These T cell receptor beta chains were read from a single sample in a study of T-cell reconstitution after alpha-beta-depleted transplantation in children. TCRdb reprocessed the PCR reads via MiXCR and lists one record per CDR3 protein. The sample has 170,000 or so distinct CDR3 sequences, around 6.8% seen once; the top ten hold about 2.9%. The sequenced sample was PBMCs from the stem cell graft donor, obtained from the stem cell graft. The receptors stem from a human donor who donated a stem cell graft to a child with Wiskott-Aldrich syndrome. CDR3s include the opening cysteine and the closing phenylalanine or tryptophan. The D gene is left open where the match is weak. For some rows the clone size is stated as once, few or many, or as a class when expanded; others skip it.

clone_size j_call d_call v_call cdr3_nt cdr3_aa
NA TRBJ1-3 TRBD1 TRBV7-2 TGTGCCAGCAGTAACAGGGGTCTTATTGGAAACACCATATATTTT CASSNRGLIGNTIYF
many TRBJ1-2 NA TRBV2 TGTGCCAGCAGTGAGCTCAGGATCTATGGCTACACCTTC CASSELRIYGYTF
few TRBJ1-1 NA TRBV14 TGTGCCAGCAGCCAAGGCAGAACTGAAGCTTTCTTT CASSQGRTEAFF
many TRBJ2-7 TRBD1 TRBV29-1 TGCAGCGTTGCCGTAGACAGGGGGTACTACGAGCAGTACTTC CSVAVDRGYYEQYF
many TRBJ1-1 TRBD1 TRBV5-6 TGTGCCAGCAGCTTACGACAGGGGAACACTGAAGCTTTCTTT CASSLRQGNTEAFF
many TRBJ2-5 NA TRBV5-1 TGCGCCAGCAGCTTGGCCAGTCAGGGTGAAGAGACCCAGTACTTC CASSLASQGEETQYF
many TRBJ1-5 TRBD1 TRBV10-2 TGCGCCAGTGGGGGACAGGGAGGTCAGCCCCAGCATTTT CASGGQGGQPQHF
many TRBJ1-5 NA TRBV6-2/TRBV6-3 TGTGCCAGCACCGAGAGGGGACAGCCCCAGCATTTT CASTERGQPQHF
many TRBJ2-1 NA TRBV7-9 TGTGCCAGCAGCTTAGTGGCAGAGCAGTTCTTC CASSLVAEQFF
once TRBJ2-2 NA TRBV30 TGTGCCTGGAGTGTATGGACTGGGGCGAACACCGGGGAGCTGTTTTTT CAWSVWTGANTGELFF
many TRBJ2-3 TRBD2 TRBV7-2 TGTGCCAGCAGCGCCGGGGTAGCGGGAGTGACAGATACGCAGTATTTT CASSAGVAGVTDTQYF
many TRBJ1-6 NA TRBV25-1 TGTGCCAGCAGTAATTCGCTCGGTAATTCACCCCTCCACTTT CASSNSLGNSPLHF